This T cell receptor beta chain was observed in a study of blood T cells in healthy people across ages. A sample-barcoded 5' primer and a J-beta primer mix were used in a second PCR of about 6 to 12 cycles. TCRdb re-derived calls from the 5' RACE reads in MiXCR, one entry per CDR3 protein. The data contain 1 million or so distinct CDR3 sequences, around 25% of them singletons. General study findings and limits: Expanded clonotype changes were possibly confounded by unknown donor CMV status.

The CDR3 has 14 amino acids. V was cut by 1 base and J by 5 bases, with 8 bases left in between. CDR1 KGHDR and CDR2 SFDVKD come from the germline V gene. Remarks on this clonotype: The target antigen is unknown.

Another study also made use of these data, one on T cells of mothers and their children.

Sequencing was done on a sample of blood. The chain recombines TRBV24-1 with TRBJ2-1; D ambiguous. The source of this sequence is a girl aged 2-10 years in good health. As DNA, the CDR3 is TGTGCCACCAGTGATTTAGGGTCTCACAATGAGCAGTTCTTC. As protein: CATSDLGSHNEQFF.